A selection of T cell receptor beta chains follows, all from one sample in a study of blood T cell repertoires in COVID-19. The protocol was immunoSEQ multiplex PCR, while the TCRdb copy is restricted to in-frame clones and leaves out a portion. The data contain 97,000 or so clones, 80% to 95% of them singletons. Sequenced material: peripheral blood. Receptors originate from a woman between 45 and 60 years old with COVID-19, enrolled during active disease. Each CDR3 is given with its conserved first and last residue. A D gene is named only where the DNA matches it firmly. Clone size is not always given. Where it is, it says once, few, many or a class for expanded clones.

>TRBV28|NA|NA|TRBJ1-5
CASSSPQGKSNQPQHF
TGTGCCAGCAGTAGTCCTCAGGGAAAATCCAATCAGCCCCAGCATTTT
>TRBV6-4|TRBD1|NA|TRBJ1-6
CASSDFLRKGAIPINSPLHF
TGTGCCAGCAGTGACTTCTTAAGAAAGGGGGCAATCCCCATTAATTCACCCCTCCACTTT
>TRBV9|NA|NA|TRBJ1-6
CASSPAAGLYNSPLHF
TGTGCCAGCAGCCCCGCGGCGGGGCTTTATAATTCACCCCTCCACTTT
>TRBV6-5|NA|NA|TRBJ1-3
CASRQVSGNTIYF
TGTGCCAGTCGACAGGTCTCTGGAAACACCATATATTTT
>TRBV4-1|NA|NA|TRBJ1-6
CASSPDRTNSPLHF
TGCGCCAGCAGCCCGGACAGAACTAATTCACCCCTCCACTTT
>TRBV6-5|NA|NA|TRBJ2-6
CASSPSYSWANVLTF
TGTGCCAGCAGTCCTTCTTACTCGTGGGCCAACGTCCTGACTTTC
>TRBV29-1|NA|once|TRBJ1-2
CSVEGGRGYGYTF
TGCAGCGTTGAGGGGGGGCGCGGGTATGGCTACACCTTC
>TRBV11-2|NA|once|TRBJ2-3
CASSPRYSTDTQYF
TGTGCCAGCAGCCCTCGGTACAGCACAGATACGCAGTATTTT
>TRBV5-1|NA|NA|TRBJ1-3
CASSLSRDAGNTIYF
TGCGCCAGCAGCTTGAGCAGGGATGCTGGAAACACCATATATTTT
>TRBV30|TRBD2|NA|TRBJ2-1
CAWAGDWEGNNEQFF
TGTGCCTGGGCTGGCGACTGGGAGGGGAACAATGAGCAGTTCTTC
>TRBV19|NA|NA|TRBJ2-2
CASSSNGELFF
TGTGCCAGTAGTAGTAACGGGGAGCTGTTTTTT
>TRBV21-1|NA|NA|TRBJ1-5
CASSGRQGNQPQHF
TGTGCCAGCAGCGGGAGACAGGGCAATCAGCCCCAGCATTTT
>TRBV3-1/TRBV3-2|NA|NA|TRBJ1-2
CASSQVLLYRAFTYGYTF
TGTGCCAGCAGCCAAGTCCTCCTTTACAGGGCTTTCACCTATGGCTACACCTTC
>TRBV10-1|TRBD2|NA|TRBJ2-3
CASSEGKRGATDTQYF
TGCGCCAGCAGTGAGGGAAAGCGGGGGGCCACAGATACGCAGTATTTT
>TRBV10-3|NA|NA|TRBJ1-1
CAISGPAGNTEAFF
TGTGCCATCAGTGGGCCGGCAGGGAACACTGAAGCTTTCTTT
>TRBV19|NA|NA|TRBJ1-1
CASSIVLGGNTEAFF
TGTGCCAGTAGTATCGTCTTGGGAGGGAACACTGAAGCTTTCTTT
>TRBV6-6|NA|NA|TRBJ2-3
CASTPNIRVSTDTQYF
TGTGCCAGCACCCCAAACATACGGGTTAGCACAGATACGCAGTATTTT
>TRBV7-2|NA|NA|TRBJ2-7
CASSLEMMGPYEQYF
TGTGCCAGCAGCTTAGAGATGATGGGGCCCTACGAGCAGTACTTC
>TRBV27|TRBD2|NA|TRBJ2-1
CASSLDPTSGEGQFF
TGTGCCAGCAGTTTAGATCCCACTAGCGGGGAGGGGCAGTTCTTC
>TRBV6-5|TRBD1|NA|TRBJ2-3
CASSSPGQGKNTQYF
TGTGCCAGCAGTTCACCGGGACAGGGTAAAAATACGCAGTATTTT
>TRBV12-3/TRBV12-4|NA|NA|TRBJ1-5
CASREEVDQPQHF
TGTGCCAGCAGGGAGGAGGTAGATCAGCCCCAGCATTTT
>TRBV9|TRBD2|NA|TRBJ2-2
CASSAGTSSGELFF
TGTGCCAGCAGCGCCGGGACTAGTTCCGGGGAGCTGTTTTTT
>TRBV11-2|TRBD2|once|TRBJ2-4
CASSTIRRNLAGPPTF
TGTGCCAGCAGCACCATCAGGCGGAACCTAGCGGGACCACCAACGTTC
>TRBV2|TRBD2|NA|TRBJ2-1
CASSLLAGGSYNEQFF
TGTGCCAGCAGTCTACTAGCGGGGGGGTCCTACAATGAGCAGTTCTTC
>TRBV30|TRBD1|once|TRBJ2-2
CALSGGASTGELFF
TGTGCCCTCTCAGGGGGCGCCAGCACCGGGGAGCTGTTTTTT
>TRBV2|TRBD2|NA|TRBJ2-1
CASSDILAGVVPHYNEQFF
TGTGCCAGCAGTGATATACTAGCGGGGGTGGTCCCCCACTACAATGAGCAGTTCTTC
>TRBV9|NA|NA|TRBJ1-1
CASSPSGSMNTEAFF
TGTGCCAGCAGCCCCTCGGGGTCCATGAACACTGAAGCTTTCTTT
>TRBV7-9|TRBD1|NA|TRBJ2-3
CASSQDRGRTDTQYF
TGTGCCAGCAGCCAAGACAGGGGGCGCACAGATACGCAGTATTTT
>TRBV7-6|TRBD2|NA|TRBJ2-2
CASTGLAGGRSGELFF
TGTGCCAGCACCGGACTAGCGGGGGGGCGTTCCGGGGAGCTGTTTTTT
>TRBV30|TRBD1|NA|TRBJ2-1
CAWSSGQGANEQFF
TGTGCCTGGAGTTCAGGACAGGGGGCTAATGAGCAGTTCTTC
>TRBV6-5|NA|NA|TRBJ2-2
CASSYVGGNTGELFF
TGTGCCAGCAGTTACGTCGGGGGGAACACCGGGGAGCTGTTTTTT
>TRBV3-1/TRBV3-2|NA|NA|TRBJ1-3
CASSQVRGGNTIYF
TGTGCCAGCAGCCAAGTGCGGGGAGGAAACACCATATATTTT
>TRBV19|NA|NA|TRBJ2-2
CASSISLYGTGELFF
TGTGCCAGTAGTATAAGTCTATATGGCACCGGGGAGCTGTTTTTT
>TRBV21-1|NA|NA|TRBJ2-6
CASSKRADRGQPGANVLTF
TGTGCCAGCAGCAAACGGGCGGACAGGGGACAGCCTGGGGCCAACGTCCTGACTTTC
>TRBV12-3/TRBV12-4|NA|NA|TRBJ1-1
CASSRGQEAFF
TGTGCCAGCAGCCGCGGACAGGAAGCTTTCTTT
>TRBV19|NA|NA|TRBJ2-3
CASSPLRGLTVDTQYF
TGTGCCAGTAGTCCTCTTAGGGGCCTTACGGTAGATACGCAGTATTTT
>TRBV12-1|NA|NA|TRBJ1-5
CASSLGGANQPQHF
TGTGCCAGCAGCTTAGGGGGGGCAAATCAGCCCCAGCATTTT
>TRBV10-2|NA|NA|TRBJ1-2
CASSAVQLYGYTF
TGCGCCAGCAGCGCAGTTCAGTTGTATGGCTACACCTTC
>TRBV11-3|TRBD2|NA|TRBJ2-1
CASSLGLAGNNEQFF
TGTGCCAGCAGCTTGGGACTAGCGGGTAACAATGAGCAGTTCTTC
>TRBV9|NA|NA|TRBJ1-6
CASSVGGTSPLHF
TGTGCCAGCAGCGTAGGAGGGACATCACCCCTCCACTTT
>TRBV10-2|TRBD2|NA|TRBJ2-3
CASSHPRTSGGLGDTQYF
TGCGCCAGCAGTCACCCCAGGACTAGCGGGGGCTTAGGAGATACGCAGTATTTT
>TRBV7-9|TRBD1|NA|TRBJ2-3
CASSSPPGQGITDTQYF
TGTGCCAGCAGCTCACCCCCGGGACAGGGGATCACAGATACGCAGTATTTT
>TRBV6-4|NA|NA|TRBJ1-1
CASWGRTEAFF
TGTGCCAGTTGGGGGAGGACTGAAGCTTTCTTT
>TRBV12-5|TRBD1|NA|TRBJ2-1
CASGPGTGGYNEQFF
TGTGCTAGTGGTCCCGGGACAGGGGGTTACAATGAGCAGTTCTTC
>TRBV11-2|NA|NA|TRBJ1-1
CASSLLSTEAFF
TGTGCCAGCAGCTTACTGTCCACTGAAGCTTTCTTT
>TRBV3-1/TRBV3-2|NA|few|TRBJ2-5
CASSLEETQYF
TGTGCCAGCAGCCTCGAAGAGACCCAGTACTTC
>TRBV19|NA|once|TRBJ1-3
CASTGSGNTIYF
TGTGCCAGTACAGGCTCTGGAAACACCATATATTTT
>TRBV6-5|TRBD2|NA|TRBJ2-5
CASRGWTGGETQYF
TGTGCCAGCAGGGGCTGGACGGGAGGAGAGACCCAGTACTTC
>TRBV10-1|NA|NA|TRBJ1-1
CASSVDTSATEAFF
TGCGCCAGCAGTGTCGACACCTCGGCCACTGAAGCTTTCTTT
>TRBV5-8|TRBD1|NA|TRBJ2-5
CASSLGTRDREPQYF
TGTGCCAGCAGCTTGGGGACCCGGGACAGGGAACCCCAGTACTTC
>TRBV6-5|NA|NA|TRBJ1-2
CASTGTGGYYGYTF
TGTGCCAGCACCGGAACGGGGGGATACTATGGCTACACCTTC
>TRBV24-1|NA|once|TRBJ1-4
CATSGGGANEKLFF
TGTGCCACCAGTGGCGGGGGGGCTAATGAAAAACTGTTTTTT
>TRBV5-3|NA|few|TRBJ1-6
CARSLAPPLVGGNSPLHF
TGTGCCAGAAGCTTGGCCCCTCCTTTGGTAGGGGGAAATTCACCCCTCCACTTT
>TRBV29-1|NA|once|TRBJ2-1
CSPLGGRGEQFF
TGCAGCCCCTTGGGGGGGCGCGGTGAGCAGTTCTTC